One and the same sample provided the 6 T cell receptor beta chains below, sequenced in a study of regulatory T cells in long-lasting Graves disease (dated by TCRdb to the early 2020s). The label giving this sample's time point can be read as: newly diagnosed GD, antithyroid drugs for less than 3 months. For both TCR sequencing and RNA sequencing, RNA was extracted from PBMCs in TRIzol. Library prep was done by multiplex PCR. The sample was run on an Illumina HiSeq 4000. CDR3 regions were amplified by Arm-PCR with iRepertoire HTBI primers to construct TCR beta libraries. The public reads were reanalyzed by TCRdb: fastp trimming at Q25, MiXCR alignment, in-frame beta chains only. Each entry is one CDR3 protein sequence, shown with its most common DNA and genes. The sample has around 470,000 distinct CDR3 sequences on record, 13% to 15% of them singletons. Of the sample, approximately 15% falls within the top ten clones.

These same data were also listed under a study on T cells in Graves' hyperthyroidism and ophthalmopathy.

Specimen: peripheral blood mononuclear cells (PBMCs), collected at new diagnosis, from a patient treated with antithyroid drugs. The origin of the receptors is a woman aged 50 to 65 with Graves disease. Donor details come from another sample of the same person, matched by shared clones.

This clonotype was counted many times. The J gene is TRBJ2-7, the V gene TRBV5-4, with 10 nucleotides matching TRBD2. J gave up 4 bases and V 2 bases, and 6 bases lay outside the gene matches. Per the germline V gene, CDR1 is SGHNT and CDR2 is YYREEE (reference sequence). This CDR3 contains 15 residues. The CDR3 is CASSLKSGRGYEQYF. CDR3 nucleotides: TGTGCCAGCAGCTTAAAGAGCGGGAGGGGTTACGAGCAGTACTTC.

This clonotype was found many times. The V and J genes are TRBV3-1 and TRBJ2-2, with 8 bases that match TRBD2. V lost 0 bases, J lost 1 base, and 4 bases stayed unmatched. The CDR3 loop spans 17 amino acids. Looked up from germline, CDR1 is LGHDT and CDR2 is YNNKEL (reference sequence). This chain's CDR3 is CASSQESLAGNTGELFF. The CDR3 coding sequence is TGTGCCAGCAGCCAAGAAAGCCTAGCGGGGAACACCGGGGAGCTGTTTTTT. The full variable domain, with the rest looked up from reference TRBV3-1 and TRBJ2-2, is DTAVSQTPKYLVTQMGNDKSIKCEQNLGHDTMYWYKQDSKKFLKIMFSYNNKELIINETVPNRFSPKSPDKAHLNLHINSLELGDSAVYFCASSQESLAGNTGELFFGEGSRLTVL.

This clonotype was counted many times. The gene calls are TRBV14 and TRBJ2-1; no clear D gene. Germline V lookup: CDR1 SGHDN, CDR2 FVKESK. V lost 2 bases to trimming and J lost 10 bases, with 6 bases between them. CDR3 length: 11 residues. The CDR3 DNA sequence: TGTGCCAGCAGCCAACAAATCGAGCAGTTCTTC. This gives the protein CASSQQIEQFF.

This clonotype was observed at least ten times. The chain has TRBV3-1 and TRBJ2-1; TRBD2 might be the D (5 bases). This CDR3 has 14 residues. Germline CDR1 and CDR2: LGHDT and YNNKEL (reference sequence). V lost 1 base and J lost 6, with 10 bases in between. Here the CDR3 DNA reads TGTGCCAGCAGCCAAGTGGGAGACCTCAATGAGCAGTTCTTC. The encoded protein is CASSQVGDLNEQFF.

This CDR3 is CASSLGSGGGEETQYF. In nucleotides, the CDR3 is TGCGCCAGCAGCTTGGGTTCCGGGGGCGGAGAAGAGACCCAGTACTTC. This sequence joins TRBV5-1 and TRBJ2-5; D could derive from TRBD1 or TRBD2 (6 bases each). V lost 0 bases and J lost 3, with 15 bases in between. CDR3 size: 16 residues. CDR1 is SGHRS, CDR2 YFSETQ, per germline.

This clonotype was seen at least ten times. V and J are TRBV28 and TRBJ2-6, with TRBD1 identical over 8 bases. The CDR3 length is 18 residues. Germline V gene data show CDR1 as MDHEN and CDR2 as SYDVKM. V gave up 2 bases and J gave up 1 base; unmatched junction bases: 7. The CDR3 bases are TGTGCCAGCAGTTTACCCCGGACAGGGAAATCTGGGGCCAACGTCCTGACTTTC. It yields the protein CASSLPRTGKSGANVLTF. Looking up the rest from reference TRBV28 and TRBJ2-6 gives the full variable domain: DVKVTQSSRYLVKRTGEKVFLECVQDMDHENMFWYRQDPGLGLRLIYFSYDVKMKEKGDIPEGYSVSREKKERFSLILESASTNQTSMYLCASSLPRTGKSGANVLTFGAGSRLTVL.